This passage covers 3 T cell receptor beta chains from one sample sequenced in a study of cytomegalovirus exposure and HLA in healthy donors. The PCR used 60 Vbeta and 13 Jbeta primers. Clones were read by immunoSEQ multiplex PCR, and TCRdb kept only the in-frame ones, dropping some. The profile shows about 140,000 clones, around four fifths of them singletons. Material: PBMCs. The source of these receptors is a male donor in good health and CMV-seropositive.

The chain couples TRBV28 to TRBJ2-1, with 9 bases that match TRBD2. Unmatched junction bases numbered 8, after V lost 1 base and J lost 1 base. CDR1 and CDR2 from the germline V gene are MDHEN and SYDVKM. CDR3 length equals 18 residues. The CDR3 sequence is CASSLLGVAGVSYNEQFF. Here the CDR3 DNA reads TGTGCCAGCAGTTTATTGGGGGTAGCGGGAGTATCCTACAATGAGCAGTTCTTC.

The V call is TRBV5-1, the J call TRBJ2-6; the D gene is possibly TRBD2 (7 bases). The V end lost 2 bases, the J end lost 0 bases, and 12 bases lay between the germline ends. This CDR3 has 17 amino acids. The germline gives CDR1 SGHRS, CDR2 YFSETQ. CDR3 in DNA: TGCGCCAGCAGCTTCCGGGGGGCCGGCTCTGGGGCCAACGTCCTGACTTTC. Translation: CASSFRGAGSGANVLTF.

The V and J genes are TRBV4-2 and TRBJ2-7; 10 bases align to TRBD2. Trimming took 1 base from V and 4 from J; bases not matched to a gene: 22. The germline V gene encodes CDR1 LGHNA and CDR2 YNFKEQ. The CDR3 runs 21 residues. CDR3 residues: CASSQGASGSFPISRGYEQYF. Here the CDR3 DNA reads TGTGCCAGCAGCCAAGGGGCTAGCGGGAGTTTCCCAATCAGCCGAGGTTACGAGCAGTACTTC.